Below are 24 T cell receptor beta chains sequenced from a single sample in a study of blood T cell repertoires in COVID-19. Profiling relied on immunoSEQ multiplex PCR, and the TCRdb table lists in-frame clones only, not all of them. The sample has under 120,000 clones, around 91% seen once. Sequences were obtained from peripheral blood. All receptors derive from a woman older than 75 with acute or convalescent COVID-19.

The rearrangement joins TRBV6-5 to TRBJ2-3; the D is unclear. The V gene lost 0 bases and the J gene lost 2 bases, with 9 bases spanning the gap. CDR1 is MNHEY, CDR2 SVGAGI, per germline. The CDR3 has 15 residues. The CDR3 is CASSYSGRITDTQYF. CDR3 nucleotides: TGTGCCAGCAGTTACTCGGGCAGGATCACAGATACGCAGTATTTT.

The chain has TRBV6-5 and TRBJ2-2, with 7 bases matching TRBD2. Germline V CDR1 and CDR2: MNHEY, SVGAGI. Germline trimming cut 1 base from V and 1 base from J; bases unmatched to any gene: 3. The CDR3 runs 16 residues. The chain's CDR3 is CASSYFGGGNTGELFF. For the CDR3, the DNA is TGTGCCAGCAGTTACTTTGGGGGGGGGAACACCGGGGAGCTGTTTTTT.

This sequence joins TRBV6-5 and TRBJ1-1; D is possibly TRBD1 (5 bases). The V end was cut by 2 bases, the J end by 1 base, with 8 bases between. CDR3 length: 14 amino acids. The germline gives CDR1 MNHEY, CDR2 SVGAGI. CDR3 residues: CASSYATGNTEAFF. The CDR3 nucleotides are TGTGCCAGCAGTTACGCAACAGGGAACACTGAAGCTTTCTTT.

The rearrangement links TRBV11-2 to TRBJ1-2; 7 bases are shared with TRBD1. Germline trimming cut 5 bases from V and 1 base from J; bases unmatched to any gene: 1. Germline V gives CDR1 SGHAT, CDR2 FQNNGV. The CDR3 extends over 13 amino acids. The CDR3 is CASSQGVNYGYTF. CDR3 in DNA: TGTGCCAGCAGCCAGGGGGTTAACTATGGCTACACCTTC.

The rearrangement links TRBV7-2 to TRBJ2-7; TRBD1 is a possible D gene (5 bases). The CDR3 loop spans 14 amino acids. The ends were cut back, 0 bases at V and 6 bases at J, with 12 bases in the middle. From germline, CDR1 is SGHTA and CDR2 FQGNSA. CDR3 DNA sequence: TGTGCCAGCAGCTTAGCGGCAGGGCAAGGCGAGCAGTACTTC. Its translation: CASSLAAGQGEQYF.

The rearrangement uses TRBV7-2 and TRBJ1-6; D might be TRBD1 (6 bases). Trimming removed 1 base at V and 7 bases at J, with 14 bases between. The CDR3 sequence is 16 residues long. CDR1 is SGHTA and CDR2 is FQGNSA in the germline V gene. DNA for the CDR3: TGTGCCAGCAGCTTAGGCAGGGGCGGTCGAAATTCACCCCTCCACTTT. Translation gives CASSLGRGGRNSPLHF. The full variable domain, with the rest looked up from reference TRBV7-2 and TRBJ1-6, is GAGVSQSPSNKVTEKGKDVELRCDPISGHTALYWYRQSLGQGLEFLIYFQGNSAPDKSGLPSDRFSAERTGGSVSTLTIQRTQQEDSAVYLCASSLGRGGRNSPLHFGNGTRLTVT.

This chain connects TRBV18 to TRBJ2-1, with D maybe TRBD2 (5 bases). Trimming pared 2 bases from V and 8 bases from J, leaving 10 bases between. Per germline, CDR1 KGHSH and CDR2 LQKENI. The CDR3 spans 13 residues. CDR3 nucleotides: TGTGCCAGCTCACCAATCGCGGGCGATGAGCAGTTCTTC. Translation: CASSPIAGDEQFF.

This chain joins TRBV29-1 and TRBJ2-7, with a tentative D call TRBD1 (8 bases). Germline V CDR1 and CDR2: SQVTM, ANQGSEA. The CDR3 totals 14 residues. V lost 4 bases and J lost 6, with 19 bases in between. The CDR3 is CSVAGGQGPSEQYF. The DNA for the CDR3 is TGCAGCGTTGCGGGAGGACAGGGCCCCTCCGAGCAGTACTTC.

The chain has TRBV5-1 and TRBJ1-2; TRBD1 agrees at 10 bases. Germline CDR1 is SGHRS and CDR2 is YFSETQ. V shed 4 bases and J 4 bases; nucleotides not matched to a gene: 7. The CDR3 has 15 residues. This chain's CDR3 is CASSQDRGSLYGYTF. DNA of the CDR3: TGCGCCAGCAGCCAGGACAGGGGGAGCCTCTATGGCTACACCTTC.

V and J are TRBV7-9 and TRBJ1-2, with unresolved D. Trimming stripped 2 bases from V and 6 bases from J, with 10 bases between. This CDR3 has 13 residues. The germline CDR1 and CDR2 sequences are SEHNR and FQNEAQ (reference sequence). In DNA form, the CDR3 reads TGTGCCAGCAGCTTACGTCAGGTCGATGGCTACACCTTC. It yields the protein CASSLRQVDGYTF.

J is TRBJ1-4 and V is TRBV7-9; TRBD1 is a possible D gene (6 bases). Per the germline V gene, CDR1 is SEHNR and CDR2 is FQNEAQ (reference sequence). The ends were cut back, 4 bases at V and 8 bases at J, with 17 bases in the middle. The CDR3 totals 15 residues. DNA of the CDR3: TGTGCCAGCAGCTCAGACAGGTCCGAAGGGGAAAAACTGTTTTTT. It codes for CASSSDRSEGEKLFF.

The J gene is TRBJ1-2, the V gene TRBV15; 11 nucleotides line up with TRBD1. Germline CDR1 is LNHNV and CDR2 is YYDKDF (reference sequence). V dropped 2 bases and J dropped 7; count of bases not matched to a gene: 18. The CDR3 runs to 19 residues. Here the CDR3 reads CATSRQRTGGDDGESGYTF. CDR3 bases: TGTGCCACCAGCAGACAGAGGACAGGGGGCGACGATGGGGAGAGTGGCTACACCTTC.

The V and J genes are TRBV19 and TRBJ2-5; TRBD1 matches at 9 bases. J lost 6 bases, V lost 6 bases, and 14 bases had no gene match. The CDR3 contains 16 residues. CDR1 and CDR2 (germline): LNHDA, SQIVND (reference sequence). CDR3 region: CASSQSGTGSLQTQYF. The CDR3 DNA follows: TGTGCCAGTAGCCAATCAGGGACAGGGTCCCTCCAGACCCAGTACTTC. Full variable domain (outside the CDR3, taken from reference TRBV19 and TRBJ2-5): DGGITQSPKYLFRKEGQNVTLSCEQNLNHDAMYWYRQDPGQGLRLIYYSQIVNDFQKGDIAEGYSVSREKKESFPLTVTSAQKNPTAFYLCASSQSGTGSLQTQYFGPGTRLLVL.

This clone was detected a few times. This chain connects TRBV4-2 to TRBJ2-7; the D gene is possibly TRBD2 (6 bases). Germline CDR1 LGHNA, CDR2 YNFKEQ. There are 15 residues in the CDR3. The V gene lost 0 bases and the J gene lost 3 bases, with 12 bases spanning the gap. The CDR3 DNA sequence: TGTGCCAGCAGCCAAGATCTCGGACTAAACTACGAGCAGTACTTC. Its translation is CASSQDLGLNYEQYF.

The chain recombines TRBV7-2 with TRBJ2-1; 12 bases align to TRBD1. V lost 8 bases and J lost 8; bases outside the gene matches: 7. The CDR3 contains 14 residues. Germline CDR1 SGHTA, CDR2 FQGNSA. CDR3 DNA sequence: TGTGCCAGCGCCCGGGACAGGGGGCGTTATGAGCAGTTCTTC. This sequence encodes CASARDRGRYEQFF. Based on the CDR3 plus reference TRBV7-2 and TRBJ2-1, the full variable domain is GAGVSQSPSNKVTEKGKDVELRCDPISGHTALYWYRQSLGQGLEFLIYFQGNSAPDKSGLPSDRFSAERTGGSVSTLTIQRTQQEDSAVYLCASARDRGRYEQFFGPGTRLTVL.

The rearrangement links TRBV7-9 to TRBJ1-1, with 8 bases matching TRBD1. The CDR3 runs to 14 residues. Germline V gene data show CDR1 as SEHNR and CDR2 as FQNEAQ (reference sequence). J lost 6 bases, V lost 4 bases, and 7 bases had no gene match. CDR3 in DNA: TGTGCCAGCAGCTGGACAGGGCGTAGGGCTGAAGCTTTCTTT. Its translation is CASSWTGRRAEAFF.

The rearrangement links TRBV7-9 to TRBJ2-1, with TRBD1 matching over 8 bases. Per germline, CDR1 SEHNR and CDR2 FQNEAQ (reference sequence). V trimming: 5 bases; J trimming: 12 bases; junction bases outside the gene matches: 9. The CDR3 covers 13 residues. The CDR3 nucleotides read TGTGCCAGCAGCCGACAGGGGTGGGTTTTGCAGTTCTTC. Encoded protein: CASSRQGWVLQFF.

This clone was seen more than once but under ten times. The chain couples TRBV14 to TRBJ1-2, with D perhaps matching TRBD1 (5 bases). The V gene lost 1 base and the J gene lost 5 bases, with 8 bases spanning the gap. The CDR3 is 13 amino acids. CDR1 is SGHDN, CDR2 FVKESK, per germline. CDR3 amino acids: CASSQVAGYGYTF. CDR3 coding DNA: TGTGCCAGCAGCCAAGTCGCAGGGTATGGCTACACCTTC.

The rearrangement uses TRBV5-1 and TRBJ1-3; TRBD1 matches at 11 bases. CDR1 SGHRS and CDR2 YFSETQ come from the germline V gene. The trim removed 4 bases at V and 2 bases at J, leaving 5 bases unmatched. The CDR3 runs 16 residues. CDR3 loop: CASSVGQGVTGNTIYF. In nucleotides, the CDR3 is TGCGCCAGCAGCGTGGGACAGGGGGTGACTGGAAACACCATATATTTT.

This clone was seen a single time. The genes are TRBV7-9 and TRBJ2-7; no clear D. There are 13 residues in the CDR3. Germline V gene data show CDR1 as SEHNR and CDR2 as FQNEAQ (reference sequence). Trimming pared 9 bases from V and 1 base from J, leaving 13 bases between. Here the CDR3 DNA reads TGTGCCAGTAGAAGCATGAGTTCCTACGAGCAGTACTTC. It yields the protein CASRSMSSYEQYF.

This sequence joins TRBV19 and TRBJ2-1; D gene unclear. There are 11 residues in the CDR3. Germline values: CDR1 LNHDA, CDR2 SQIVND (reference sequence). Trimming left V 3 bases short and J 9 bases short, with 6 bases between. The CDR3 loop is CASSIRGEQFF. The CDR3 coding sequence is TGTGCCAGTAGTATCCGCGGTGAGCAGTTCTTC.

This clone was counted once. This chain joins TRBV4-1 and TRBJ1-2, with TRBD1 identical over 7 bases. Germline values: CDR1 MGHRA, CDR2 YSYEKL. J gave up 6 bases and V 1 base, and 5 bases lay outside the gene matches. CDR3 length: 14 amino acids. DNA for the CDR3: TGCGCCAGCAGCCAAGTGGTCAGGGGGGATGGCTACACCTTC. Its protein is CASSQVVRGDGYTF.

The gene calls are TRBV18 and TRBJ2-1; 8 bases fit TRBD2. Germline assignment: CDR1 KGHSH and CDR2 LQKENI. The ends lost 3 bases at V and 9 bases at J; junction bases unmatched: 10. This CDR3 comprises 15 residues. CDR3 nucleotide sequence: TGTGCCAGCTCACCTAGCGGGGTCAACAGGATTGAGCAGTTCTTC. This translates into CASSPSGVNRIEQFF. Drawing the rest from reference TRBV18 and TRBJ2-1, the complete variable domain is NAGVMQNPRHLVRRRGQEARLRCSPMKGHSHVYWYRQLPEEGLKFMVYLQKENIIDESGMPKERFSAEFPKEGPSILRIQQVVRGDSAAYFCASSPSGVNRIEQFFGPGTRLTVL.

The chain couples TRBV7-9 to TRBJ1-2, with a weak D call TRBD1 (5 bases). CDR3 length: 14 amino acids. V was cut by 1 base and J by 6 bases, with 12 bases left in between. Germline CDR1 reads SEHNR; CDR2 reads FQNEAQ (reference sequence). CDR3: CASSLEVGRHGYTF. The CDR3 nucleotides read TGTGCCAGCAGCTTAGAAGTGGGGCGCCATGGCTACACCTTC.